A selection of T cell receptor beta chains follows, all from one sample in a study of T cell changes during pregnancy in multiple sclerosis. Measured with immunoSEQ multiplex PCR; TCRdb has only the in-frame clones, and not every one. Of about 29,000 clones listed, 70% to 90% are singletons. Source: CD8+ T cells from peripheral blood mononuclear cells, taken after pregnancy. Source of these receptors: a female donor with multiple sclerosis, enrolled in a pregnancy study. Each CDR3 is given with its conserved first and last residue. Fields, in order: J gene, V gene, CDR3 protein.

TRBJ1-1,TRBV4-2,CASFEGAEAFF
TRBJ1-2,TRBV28,CASTPDRNYGYTF
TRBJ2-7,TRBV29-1,CSASEGRGEQYF
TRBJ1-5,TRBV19,CASSTLNQPQHF
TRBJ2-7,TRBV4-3,CASSQVIRTDMLYF
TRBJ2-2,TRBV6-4,CASKAGEGDTGELFF
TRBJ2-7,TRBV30,CAWSPRGYEQYF
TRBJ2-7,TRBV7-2,CASSLGLADTYEQYF
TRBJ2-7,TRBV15,CATSRDYPGSYEQYF
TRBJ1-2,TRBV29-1,CSVEGRAGIGYTF
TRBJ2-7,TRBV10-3,CASSSGQGTYEQYF
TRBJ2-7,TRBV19,CASSIISPSGRPQGEQYF
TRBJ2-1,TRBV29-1,CSVDKVLAEYNEQFF
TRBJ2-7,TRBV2,CASSEGLGGGYEQYF
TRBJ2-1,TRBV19,CASSPDPDGSYNEQFF
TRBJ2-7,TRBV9,CASSVGTGGSEQYF
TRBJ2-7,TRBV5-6,CASSFGGVYEQYF
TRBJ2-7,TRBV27,CASSYGQGGSYEQYF
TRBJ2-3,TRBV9,CASSVGGSLTDTQYF
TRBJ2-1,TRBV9,CASSVELATPGEQFF
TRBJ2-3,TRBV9,CASSVEGASTDTQYF
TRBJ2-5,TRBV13,CASSTRTGRETQYF
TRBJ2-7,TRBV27,CASSDSVLYEQYF
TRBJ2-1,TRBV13,CASSLVGTANEQFF
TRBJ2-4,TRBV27,CASSLSGTSVIAKNIQYF
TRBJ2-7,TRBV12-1,CASSFARGQGAHEQYF
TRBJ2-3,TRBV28,CASSRRGYTDTQYF
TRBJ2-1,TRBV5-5,CASSLVGSGRAWRSYNEQFF
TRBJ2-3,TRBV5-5,CASSLVGLAGLTDTQYF
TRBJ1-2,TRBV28,CASSLDDRGYTF
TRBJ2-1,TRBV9,CASSVAVASYNEQFF
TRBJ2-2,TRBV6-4,CASSDSSTGELFF
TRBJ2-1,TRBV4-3,CASTLDPSGRKLSYNEQFF
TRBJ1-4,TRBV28,CASSLRTETNEKLFF
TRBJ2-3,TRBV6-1,CASSEFPLAGPSTDTQYF
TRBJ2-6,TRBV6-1,CASSLQGWANVLTF
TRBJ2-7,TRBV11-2,CASSFVRDSSYEQYF
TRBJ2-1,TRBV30,CAWDLSSYNEQFF
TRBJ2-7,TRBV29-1,CSVEGLDPYEQYF
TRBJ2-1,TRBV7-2,CASSLILVAGAEQFF
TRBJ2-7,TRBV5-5,CASSLELRYEQYF
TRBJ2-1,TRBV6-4,CASSASSGTYNEQFF